The TCR beta chain described here comes from a study of T cells after yellow fever vaccination (dated by TCRdb to between 2018 and 2020). A note on the overall study: The SMART-Seq v4 Ultra Low Input RNA kit was used to prepare libraries from fractions with low cell numbers. To follow T-cell clones before and after both primary and booster YFV17D yellow fever vaccination, bulk TCR alpha and beta repertoires underwent longitudinal sequencing. Two healthy male donors, one aged 18 to 30 and one aged 30 to 40 years, made up the cohort. Blood was drawn at multiple timepoints before and after primary and secondary immunization, with bulk PBMC replicates and cell subsets isolated.

According to the study, the label for this sample's treatment or condition signals: live attenuated yellow fever vaccine strain. PBMCs were isolated from peripheral blood using a standard Ficoll-Paque protocol. Dynabeads CD4 and CD8 positive selection kits were used to isolate the CD4 and CD8 T-cell fractions. TriZol was used to extract RNA from bulk PBMCs, CD4 and CD8 fractions, and dextramer-positive and dextramer-negative fractions. The run used an Illumina NovaSeq 6000. TCR cDNA was synthesized by 5'RACE template switching, through which a universal primer site and unique molecular identifiers were introduced. Priming of cDNA synthesis was performed from both the TCR alpha and TCR beta constant segments. Libraries were amplified in two PCR steps, with sample barcodes and sequencing adapters added in the second step. Sequencing of libraries was done on Illumina HiSeq 2500 (2x100 bp) or NovaSeq (2x150 bp). As for the original processing: MIGEC was used to demultiplex reads and collapse the reads into UMI consensus sequences, and MiXCR was used for V(D)J alignment. Vaccine-responding clonotypes were identified with edgeR using replicate PBMC samples, with FDR below 0.01 and a log2 fold change above 5 up to day 15 being required. CD4 or CD8 identity was assigned to each bulk clonotype according to whether the clonotype was present at higher abundance in the sequenced CD4 repertoire or the sequenced CD8 repertoire. TCRdb handled the public reads itself, with Q25 trimming in fastp and clone calling in MiXCR, and kept productive beta chains. Rows matching on CDR3 protein sequence are summarized as one entry with the most common DNA and genes. These V and J calls rely on TCRdb rather than the paper's analysis. Counted in this sample were approximately 170,000 distinct CDR3 sequences; around 10% of them appeared once. 35% to 45% of the sample is held by the ten biggest clonotypes.

Broad study findings and their caveats: Because abundant contaminating clonotypes from the bulk population could be contained in FACS-sorted repertoires, computational filtering was required. A small fraction of clonotypes appeared in both the CD4 and CD8 compartments, likely as a result of convergent recombination. Because the study included only a couple of donors, the extent to which the findings can be generalized is limited. After the booster, most clones that had expanded after primary vaccination were detected again (approximately 95% of CD4 and roughly nine tenths of CD8), suggesting broad maintenance of memory. Compared with the primary T-cell response, the secondary T-cell response was weaker but faster, peaking on day 5 rather than day 15.

The germline V gene yields SGHVS for CDR1 and FQNEAQ for CDR2. V was cut back by 6 bases and J by 4 bases, leaving a gap of 28 bases between them. From its cysteine to its phenylalanine, the CDR3 spans 20 amino acids. Here the CDR3 DNA is all that survives: 60 bases in frame from base 1. This clonotype has only a few counts. Its antigen is not yet known. Base qualities are not at hand, and no much larger clone is one base apart. The sequence was obtained from a man aged 18 to 35 who received the YFV17D yellow fever vaccine. The input for sequencing was CD8+ T cells sorted from PBMCs, taken 15 days after the yellow fever booster vaccination. The sequence joins TRBV7-8 to TRBJ2-6, with no confident D gene call. CDR3 loop: CASRDRKVGSLVGGANVLTF. At the DNA level, the sequence is TGTGCCAGCAGGGATCGTAAAGTGGGGTCCCTCGTCGGGGGGGCCAACGTCCTGACTTTC. Full variable domain (CDR3 extended with the reference TRBV7-8 and TRBJ2-6 proteins): GAGVSQSPRYKVAKRGQDVALRCDPISGHVSLFWYQQALGQGPEFLTYFQNEAQLDKSGLPSDRFFAERPEGSVSTLKIQRTQQEDSAVYLCASRDRKVGSLVGGANVLTFGAGSRLTVL.